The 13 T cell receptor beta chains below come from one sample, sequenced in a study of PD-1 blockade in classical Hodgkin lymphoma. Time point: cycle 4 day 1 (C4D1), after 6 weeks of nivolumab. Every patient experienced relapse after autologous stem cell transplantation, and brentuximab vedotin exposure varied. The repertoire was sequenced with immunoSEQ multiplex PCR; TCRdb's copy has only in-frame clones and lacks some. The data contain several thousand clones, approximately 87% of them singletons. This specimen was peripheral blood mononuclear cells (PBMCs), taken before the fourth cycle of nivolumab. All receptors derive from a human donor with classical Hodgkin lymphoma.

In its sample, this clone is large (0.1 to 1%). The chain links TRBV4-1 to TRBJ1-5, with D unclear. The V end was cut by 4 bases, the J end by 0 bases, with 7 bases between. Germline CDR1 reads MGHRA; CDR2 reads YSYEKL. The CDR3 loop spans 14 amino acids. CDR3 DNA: TGCGCCAGCAGCCGACCAGATAGCAATCAGCCCCAGCATTTT. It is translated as CASSRPDSNQPQHF.

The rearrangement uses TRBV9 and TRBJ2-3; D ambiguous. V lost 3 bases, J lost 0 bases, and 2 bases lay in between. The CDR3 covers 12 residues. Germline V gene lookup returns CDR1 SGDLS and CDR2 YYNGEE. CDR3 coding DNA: TGTGCCAGCAGCGAAAGCACAGATACGCAGTATTTT. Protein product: CASSESTDTQYF. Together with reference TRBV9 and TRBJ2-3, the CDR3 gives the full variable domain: DSGVTQTPKHLITATGQRVTLRCSPRSGDLSVYWYQQSLDQGLQFLIQYYNGEERAKGNILERFSAQQFPDLHSELNLSSLELGDSALYFCASSESTDTQYFGPGTRLTVL.

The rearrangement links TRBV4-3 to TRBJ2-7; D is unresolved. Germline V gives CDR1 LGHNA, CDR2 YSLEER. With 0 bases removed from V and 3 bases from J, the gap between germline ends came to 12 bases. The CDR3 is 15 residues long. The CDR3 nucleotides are TGCGCCAGCAGCCAAGATCGCAACACCTTCTACGAGCAGTACTTC. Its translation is CASSQDRNTFYEQYF.

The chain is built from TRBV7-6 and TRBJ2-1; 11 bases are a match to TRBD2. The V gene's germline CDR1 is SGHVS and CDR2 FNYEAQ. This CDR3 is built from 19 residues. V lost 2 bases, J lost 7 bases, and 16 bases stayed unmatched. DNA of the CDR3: TGTGCCAGCAGCTTAACCCTACCTATACTAGCGGGGGAGGTAAATGAGCAGTTCTTC. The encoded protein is CASSLTLPILAGEVNEQFF.

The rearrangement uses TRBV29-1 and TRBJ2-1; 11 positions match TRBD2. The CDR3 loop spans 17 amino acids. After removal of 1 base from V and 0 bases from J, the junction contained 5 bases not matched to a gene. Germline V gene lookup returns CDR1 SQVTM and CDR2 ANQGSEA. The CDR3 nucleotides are TGCAGCGTTGAAGCTAGCGGGGGGCCGAGCTCCTACAATGAGCAGTTCTTC. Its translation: CSVEASGGPSSYNEQFF.

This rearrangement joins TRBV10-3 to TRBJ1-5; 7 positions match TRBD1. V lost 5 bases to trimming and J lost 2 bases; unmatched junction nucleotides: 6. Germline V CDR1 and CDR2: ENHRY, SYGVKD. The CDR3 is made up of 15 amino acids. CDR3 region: CAISRGQGGNQPQHF. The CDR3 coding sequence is TGTGCCATCAGTAGGGGGCAGGGGGGCAATCAGCCCCAGCATTTT.

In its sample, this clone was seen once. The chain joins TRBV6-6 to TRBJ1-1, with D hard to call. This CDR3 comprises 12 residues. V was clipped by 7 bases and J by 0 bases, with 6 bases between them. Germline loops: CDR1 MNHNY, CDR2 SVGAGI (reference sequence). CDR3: CASKGVNTEAFF. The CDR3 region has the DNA TGTGCCAGCAAGGGCGTGAACACTGAAGCTTTCTTT.

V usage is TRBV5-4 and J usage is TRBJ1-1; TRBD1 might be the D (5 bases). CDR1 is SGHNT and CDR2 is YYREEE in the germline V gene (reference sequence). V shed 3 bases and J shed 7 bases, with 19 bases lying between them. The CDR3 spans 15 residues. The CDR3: CASSSQDMPYVEAFF. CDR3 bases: TGTGCCAGCAGCTCGCAGGACATGCCTTATGTTGAAGCTTTCTTT. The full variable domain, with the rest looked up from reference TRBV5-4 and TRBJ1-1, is ETGVTQSPTHLIKTRGQQVTLRCSSQSGHNTVSWYQQALGQGPQFIFQYYREEENGRGNFPPRFSGLQFPNYSSELNVNALELDDSALYLCASSSQDMPYVEAFFGQGTRLTVV.

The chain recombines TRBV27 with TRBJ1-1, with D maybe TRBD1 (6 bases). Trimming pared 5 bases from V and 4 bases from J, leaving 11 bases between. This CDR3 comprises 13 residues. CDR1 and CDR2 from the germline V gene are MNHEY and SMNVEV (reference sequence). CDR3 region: CASSQGMATEAFF. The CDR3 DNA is TGTGCCAGCAGTCAGGGGATGGCCACTGAAGCTTTCTTT.

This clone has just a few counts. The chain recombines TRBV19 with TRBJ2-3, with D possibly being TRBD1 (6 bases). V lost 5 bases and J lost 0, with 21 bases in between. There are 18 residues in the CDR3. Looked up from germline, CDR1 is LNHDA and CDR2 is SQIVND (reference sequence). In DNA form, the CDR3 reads TGTGCCAGTAGTGCTTCAGGGGCTCGACGGTCTAGCACAGATACGCAGTATTTT. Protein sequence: CASSASGARRSSTDTQYF.

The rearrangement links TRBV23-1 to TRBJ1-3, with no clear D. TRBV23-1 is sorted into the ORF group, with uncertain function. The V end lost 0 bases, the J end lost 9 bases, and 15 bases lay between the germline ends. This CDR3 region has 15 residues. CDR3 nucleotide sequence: TGCGCCAGCAGTCAATCGAGGGCGGCTACTGCCACCATATATTTT. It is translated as CASSQSRAATATIYF.

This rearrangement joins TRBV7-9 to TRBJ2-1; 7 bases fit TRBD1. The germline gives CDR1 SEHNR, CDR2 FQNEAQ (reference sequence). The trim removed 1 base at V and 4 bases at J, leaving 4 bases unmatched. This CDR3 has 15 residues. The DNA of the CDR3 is TGTGCCAGCAGCTTAGACAGGGGAGATTACAATGAGCAGTTCTTC. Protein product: CASSLDRGDYNEQFF.

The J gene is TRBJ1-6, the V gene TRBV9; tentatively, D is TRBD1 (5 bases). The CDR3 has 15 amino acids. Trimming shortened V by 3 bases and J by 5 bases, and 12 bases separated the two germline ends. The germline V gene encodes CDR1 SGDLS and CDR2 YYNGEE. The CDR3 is CASSASPGNNSPLHF. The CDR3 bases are TGTGCCAGCAGCGCATCCCCAGGGAATAATTCACCCCTCCACTTT.